Shown below are 20 T cell receptor beta chains from a single sample sequenced in a study of T-cell reconstitution after alpha-beta-depleted transplantation in children. Using unique molecular identifiers, the investigators prepared the TCRbeta library. TCRdb itself ran the PCR reads through MiXCR, one entry per CDR3 protein. The sample comprises about 440,000 distinct CDR3 sequences, over 40% of which are singletons, and 27% rests with the top ten. The sequencing used PBMCs, collected before TCRalphabeta/CD19-depleted stem cell transplant. The origin of the receptors is a girl aged 2-15 years with aplastic anemia, due to receive a stem cell transplant.

The chain joins TRBV20-1 to TRBJ1-1; D ambiguous. CDR1 DFQATT and CDR2 SNEGSKA come from the germline V gene (reference sequence). This CDR3 spans 8 amino acids. V shed 3 bases and J shed 10 bases, with 3 bases lying between them. CDR3 region: CSASRAFF. CDR3 in DNA: TGCAGTGCTAGTAGAGCTTTCTTT.

The rearrangement joins TRBV4-1 to TRBJ2-3; 7 bases fit TRBD2. Germline lookup yields CDR1 MGHRA and CDR2 YSYEKL. CDR3 length equals 17 residues. J lost 0 bases, V lost 2 bases, and 8 bases had no gene match. The CDR3 nucleotides read TGCGCCAGCAGCCAACCCAAACTAGCGAGAAGCACAGATACGCAGTATTTT. This codes for CASSQPKLARSTDTQYF.

The chain recombines TRBV7-9 with TRBJ1-1, with a tentative D call TRBD1 (6 bases). CDR3 size: 17 residues. V was shortened by 6 bases and J by 11 bases, with 31 bases between the two germline ends. The V gene's germline CDR1 is SEHNR and CDR2 FQNEAQ (reference sequence). The CDR3 reads CASRLTGTPRERARAFF. The CDR3 DNA reads TGTGCCAGCAGATTAACCGGGACACCGAGAGAGAGGGCTCGGGCTTTCTTT. Drawing the rest from reference TRBV7-9 and TRBJ1-1, the complete variable domain is DTGVSQNPRHKITKRGQNVTFRCDPISEHNRLYWYRQTLGQGPEFLTYFQNEAQLEKSRLLSDRFSAERPKGSFSTLEIQRTEQGDSAMYLCASRLTGTPRERARAFFGQGTRLTVV.

The rearrangement links TRBV11-1 to TRBJ2-3, with a possible D match to TRBD2 (6 bases). CDR1 SGHAT and CDR2 FQDESV come from the germline V gene (reference sequence). Trimming removed 5 bases from V and 2 bases from J, with 17 bases in between. This CDR3 spans 16 amino acids. The CDR3 DNA reads as TGTGCCAGCAGCGGATCACGGGGGACCAACACAGATACGCAGTATTTT. Translation: CASSGSRGTNTDTQYF.

The chain recombines TRBV10-3 with TRBJ2-5; D not certain. There are 12 residues in the CDR3. The V gene's germline CDR1 is ENHRY and CDR2 SYGVKD. The germline V and J ends were trimmed by 4 bases and 1 base, with 4 bases remaining between them. The CDR3 DNA reads TGTGCCATCAGTGTCAGCCAAGAGACCCAGTACTTC. It yields the protein CAISVSQETQYF.

This chain links TRBV20-1 with TRBJ2-4; 9 nucleotides line up with TRBD2. The CDR3 is 16 residues long. Germline trimming cut 3 bases from V and 1 base from J; bases unmatched to any gene: 7. Germline CDR1 DFQATT, CDR2 SNEGSKA (reference sequence). CDR3 in DNA: TGCAGTGCTAGTAGCGGGGGTGGCTGGGCCAAAAACATTCAGTACTTC. It codes for CSASSGGGWAKNIQYF.

This clonotype was counted many times. The chain uses TRBV10-2 and TRBJ2-3, with 10 bases lining up with TRBD2. The CDR3 loop spans 15 amino acids. After removal of 8 bases from V and 1 base from J, the junction contained 6 bases not matched to a gene. Germline loops: CDR1 WSHSY, CDR2 SAAADI. The CDR3 reads CASWTGTSGTDTQYF. DNA of the CDR3: TGCGCCAGCTGGACCGGGACTAGCGGCACAGATACGCAGTATTTT.

This clonotype was seen ten or more times. This chain joins TRBV29-1 and TRBJ1-1; D ambiguous. The CDR3 is 12 amino acids. V was trimmed by 5 bases and J by 4 bases, leaving 11 bases between them. CDR1 and CDR2 from the germline V gene are SQVTM and ANQGSEA. The CDR3 sequence is CSVKESVTEAFF. The DNA of the CDR3 is TGCAGCGTTAAGGAATCCGTCACTGAAGCTTTCTTT.

At least ten counts were recorded for this clonotype. CDR3: CSVDGGGRRNEQFF. In DNA, the CDR3 is TGCAGCGTCGATGGGGGCGGACGACGCAATGAGCAGTTCTTC. V and J are TRBV29-1 and TRBJ2-1; maybe TRBD1 (6 bases). From germline, CDR1 is SQVTM and CDR2 ANQGSEA. Trimming took 6 bases from V and 6 from J, leaving 18 bases between them. The CDR3 length is 14 residues.

The chain couples TRBV7-2 to TRBJ1-3; no reliable D call. Looked up from germline, CDR1 is SGHTA and CDR2 is FQGNSA. The CDR3 is 12 amino acids. The V gene lost 5 bases and the J gene lost 5 bases, with 7 bases spanning the gap. The CDR3 coding sequence is TGTGCCAGCAGCACCGTAAGAAACACCATATATTTT. Its protein product is CASSTVRNTIYF.

The CDR3 nucleotides read TGCAGTGCCGGTGAACGGAACTACAATGAGCAGTTCTTC. This encodes CSAGERNYNEQFF. The chain links TRBV20-1 to TRBJ2-1; D is undetermined. CDR1 is DFQATT, CDR2 SNEGSKA, per germline (reference sequence). The germline V and J ends were trimmed by 6 bases and 3 bases, with 12 bases remaining between them. CDR3 length equals 13 residues.

V and J are TRBV28 and TRBJ1-3; D not resolved. V dropped 5 bases and J dropped 2 bases, with 13 bases sitting between them. The CDR3 totals 15 residues. CDR1 MDHEN and CDR2 SYDVKM come from the germline V gene. The CDR3 DNA is TGTGCCAGCAGTCCTTGGTTGGATACTGGAAACACCATATATTTT. Protein sequence: CASSPWLDTGNTIYF.

This rearrangement joins TRBV12-3 or TRBV12-4 to TRBJ1-4, with TRBD1 identical over 8 bases. V was pared by 5 bases and J by 8 bases, with 7 bases of the junction left unmatched. The CDR3 extends over 14 amino acids. CDR3 amino acids: CASSTTGDDEKLFF. The CDR3 DNA sequence: TGTGCCAGCAGTACGACAGGGGATGACGAAAAACTGTTTTTT.

This clonotype appeared a few times. The chain is built from TRBV7-9 and TRBJ2-7, with D perhaps matching TRBD2 (6 bases). V lost 1 base and J lost 6, with 10 bases in between. Germline assignment: CDR1 SEHNR and CDR2 FQNEAQ (reference sequence). The CDR3 runs 13 residues. In DNA, the CDR3 is TGTGCCAGCAGCTTAGAGGAGGGCGGCGAGCAGTACTTC. Translated: CASSLEEGGEQYF.

In this sample, this clonotype turned up many times. The rearrangement links TRBV15 to TRBJ2-7, with no clear D. Germline CDR1 LNHNV, CDR2 YYDKDF (reference sequence). The CDR3 has 14 residues. V gave up 4 bases and J gave up 2 bases, with 12 bases separating them. In DNA, the CDR3 is TGTGCCACCAGCAAAGCGCAAGAGGCCTACGAGCAGTACTTC. It encodes CATSKAQEAYEQYF.

The J gene is TRBJ2-2, the V gene TRBV27; D is undetermined. CDR3 length: 12 amino acids. The germline CDR1 and CDR2 sequences are MNHEY and SMNVEV (reference sequence). Trimming cost V 3 bases and J 8 bases, with 7 bases left between them. As DNA, the CDR3 is TGTGCCAGCAGTTTGGAACAGGGGGAGCTGTTTTTT. It codes for CASSLEQGELFF.

This clonotype was picked up a small number of times. This chain links TRBV20-1 with TRBJ2-7; 9 bases map to TRBD1. The V and J ends lost 6 bases and 4 bases, in that order; junction bases with no gene match: 7. This CDR3 is built from 13 residues. Germline V gene lookup returns CDR1 DFQATT and CDR2 SNEGSKA (reference sequence). CDR3 sequence: CSATRDRVYEQYF. CDR3 DNA: TGCAGTGCGACCCGGGACAGGGTTTACGAGCAGTACTTC.

The gene calls are TRBV20-1 and TRBJ2-6; no definite D call. The CDR3 sequence is 20 residues long. Per germline, CDR1 DFQATT and CDR2 SNEGSKA (reference sequence). V was cut by 1 base and J by 0 bases, with 22 bases left in between. This chain's CDR3 is CSARAPLVGFMSSGANVLTF. The DNA for the CDR3 is TGCAGTGCTAGAGCCCCTCTGGTCGGGTTCATGAGCTCTGGGGCCAACGTCCTGACTTTC.

In its sample, this clonotype was seen many times. This chain joins TRBV20-1 and TRBJ2-1; D perhaps matches TRBD1 (7 bases). The CDR3 is 13 residues long. Trimming pared 3 bases from V and 7 bases from J, leaving 13 bases between. From germline, CDR1 is DFQATT and CDR2 SNEGSKA (reference sequence). This CDR3 is CSARARGENEQFF. The CDR3 nucleotides are TGCAGTGCTAGGGCCAGGGGGGAAAATGAGCAGTTCTTC.

The V gene is TRBV5-1, the J gene TRBJ2-7; D may be TRBD2 (6 bases). The germline V gene has CDR1 SGHRS and CDR2 YFSETQ. There are 16 residues in the CDR3. Trimming pared 2 bases from V and 3 bases from J, leaving 18 bases between. CDR3: CASSFTSSHRVYEQYF. The CDR3 nucleotides read TGCGCCAGCAGCTTTACTAGCAGCCACCGCGTCTACGAGCAGTACTTC.